The rows below give T cell receptor beta chains drawn from one sample of a study of T cells in localized non-small cell lung cancer. Assay: immunoSEQ multiplex PCR; the TCRdb copy retains only in-frame clones and omits some. This table has 45,000 to 65,000 clones, around 90% appearing once. This specimen was peripheral blood, taken before any cancer treatment. Source of these receptors: a man between 40 and 69 years old with stage I squamous cell lung carcinoma. Both conserved end residues are part of each CDR3. The D gene is left open where the match is weak. Clone size, where shown, is once, few, many, or a class for clones that have expanded.

V	size	D	J	CDR3	DNA
TRBV30	NA	NA	TRBJ2-7	CAWVRGGNDEQYF	TGTGCCTGGGTCAGGGGAGGGAACGACGAGCAGTACTTC
TRBV7-6	NA	TRBD1	TRBJ1-4	CASSFMGTGNEKLFF	TGTGCCAGCAGCTTCATGGGGACAGGGAACGAAAAACTGTTTTTT
TRBV18	NA	NA	TRBJ1-1	CASSQQGQDTEAFF	TGTGCCAGCTCACAGCAGGGTCAGGACACTGAAGCTTTCTTT
TRBV5-1	NA	TRBD2	TRBJ2-5	CASSSVISGDKETQYF	TGCGCCAGCAGCTCTGTGATTAGCGGGGACAAAGAGACCCAGTACTTC
TRBV7-8	NA	NA	TRBJ2-1	CASSARGGSYNEQFF	TGTGCCAGCAGCGCAAGGGGGGGCTCCTACAATGAGCAGTTCTTC
TRBV18	NA	NA	TRBJ2-5	CASSGGGRGETQYF	TGTGCCAGCTCAGGAGGGGGGAGAGGTGAGACCCAGTACTTC
TRBV27	few	TRBD2	TRBJ2-7	CASSYPTSGPHEQYF	TGTGCCAGCAGTTACCCCACTAGCGGGCCCCACGAGCAGTACTTC
TRBV6-8	NA	NA	TRBJ2-1	CASTYRHNEQFF	TGTGCCAGCACATACAGACACAATGAGCAGTTCTTC
TRBV28	NA	NA	TRBJ2-7	CASSLLRQPYEQYF	TGTGCCAGCAGTTTGCTTAGGCAGCCCTACGAGCAGTACTTC
TRBV10-1	NA	NA	TRBJ1-3	CASSEPSCGSGNTIYF	TGCGCCAGCAGTGAGCCCTCATGTGGGTCTGGAAACACCATATATTTT
TRBV7-3	NA	NA	TRBJ1-1	CASSLLGSNTEAFF	TGTGCCAGCAGCTTACTGGGTTCGAACACTGAAGCTTTCTTT
TRBV29-1	few	NA	TRBJ1-2	CSIEWDTYGYTF	TGCAGCATTGAGTGGGATACTTATGGCTACACCTTC
TRBV7-2	NA	NA	TRBJ2-4	CASSLSAGLTGYIQYF	TGTGCCAGCAGCTTAAGCGCGGGACTAACAGGGTACATTCAGTACTTC
TRBV2	NA	NA	TRBJ2-7	CASKPDRPSYEQYF	TGTGCCAGCAAACCTGACAGGCCCTCCTACGAGCAGTACTTC
TRBV2	NA	NA	TRBJ1-5	CASSEPNANQPQHF	TGTGCCAGCAGCGAACCAAATGCTAATCAGCCCCAGCATTTT
TRBV5-1	NA	NA	TRBJ1-2	CASRFRAADGYTF	TGCGCCAGCAGGTTTCGGGCAGCTGATGGCTACACCTTC
TRBV28	NA	NA	TRBJ2-7	CASSGFRDTFYEQYF	TGTGCCAGCAGTGGCTTTCGGGACACATTCTACGAGCAGTACTTC
TRBV5-1	NA	NA	TRBJ1-1	CASSLTGTEAFF	TGCGCCAGCAGCTTGACCGGGACTGAAGCTTTCTTT
TRBV2	NA	NA	TRBJ2-1	CASSEAYNEQFF	TGTGCCAGCAGTGAGGCGTACAATGAGCAGTTCTTC
TRBV15	NA	NA	TRBJ1-4	CATSRDRQTNEKLFF	TGTGCCACCAGCAGAGATCGGCAGACTAATGAAAAACTGTTTTTT
TRBV5-1	NA	NA	TRBJ2-6	CASSSSDWAGANVLTF	TGCGCCAGCAGCTCCTCGGACTGGGCTGGGGCCAACGTCCTGACTTTC
TRBV6-1	NA	NA	TRBJ2-7	CASSEMKQYF	TGTGCCAGCAGTGAGATGAAGCAGTACTTC
TRBV10-3	NA	TRBD2	TRBJ2-3	CAIRTSGSSTDTQYF	TGTGCCATCAGGACTAGCGGGTCTAGCACAGATACGCAGTATTTT
TRBV7-9	NA	NA	TRBJ2-5	CAGSPFGHQETQYF	TGTGCCGGCAGCCCGTTCGGACACCAAGAGACCCAGTACTTC
TRBV7-9	NA	TRBD2	TRBJ2-6	CASSLQRESTGANVLTF	TGTGCCAGCAGCTTACAGCGGGAGAGTACTGGGGCCAACGTCCTGACTTTC
TRBV19	NA	TRBD1	TRBJ2-1	CAVRPGQKGDEQFF	TGTGCCGTTAGACCGGGACAGAAAGGCGATGAGCAGTTCTTC
TRBV18	NA	NA	TRBJ1-4	CASSRTLEGEKLFF	TGTGCCAGCTCCAGGACGCTAGAAGGGGAAAAACTGTTTTTT
TRBV5-1	NA	NA	TRBJ1-2	CASSFSGYEGYTF	TGCGCCAGCAGCTTTTCAGGGTATGAAGGCTACACCTTC
TRBV19	NA	NA	TRBJ2-5	CASSKGGWETQYF	TGTGCCAGTAGTAAGGGGGGGTGGGAGACCCAGTACTTC
TRBV7-3	NA	NA	TRBJ2-2	CASSLKAGELFF	TGTGCCAGCAGCTTAAAAGCCGGGGAGCTGTTTTTT
TRBV6-5	NA	NA	TRBJ1-1	CASRWGALNTEAFF	TGTGCCAGCAGATGGGGGGCCCTGAACACTGAAGCTTTCTTT
TRBV30	NA	TRBD1	TRBJ1-2	CAWSANRGLDGYTF	TGTGCCTGGAGCGCCAACAGGGGCCTCGATGGCTACACCTTC
TRBV5-1	NA	NA	TRBJ2-3	CASSTDLGEPDTQYF	TGCGCCAGCAGCACCGACCTGGGAGAGCCAGATACGCAGTATTTT
TRBV29-1	NA	NA	TRBJ1-1	CSVMTANTEAFF	TGCAGCGTTATGACAGCGAACACTGAAGCTTTCTTT
TRBV28	NA	NA	TRBJ1-1	CASSLWGEGDTEAFF	TGTGCCAGCAGTTTATGGGGGGAGGGGGACACTGAAGCTTTCTTT
TRBV6-6	NA	NA	TRBJ2-4	CASSASGLAKNIQYF	TGTGCCAGCAGTGCATCGGGGTTGGCCAAAAACATTCAGTACTTC
TRBV29-1	NA	NA	TRBJ2-2	CSVERTGELFF	TGCAGCGTTGAGCGCACCGGGGAGCTGTTTTTT
TRBV5-4	NA	NA	TRBJ2-2	CASSSYGRATGELFF	TGTGCCAGCAGCTCCTACGGGAGAGCCACCGGGGAGCTGTTTTTT
TRBV19	NA	TRBD1	TRBJ1-1	CASSRDRGREAFF	TGTGCCAGTAGCCGGGACAGGGGGCGGGAAGCTTTCTTT
TRBV7-2	NA	NA	TRBJ2-1	CASSLGVVALEQFF	TGTGCCAGCAGCTTAGGAGTGGTTGCCCTTGAGCAGTTCTTC
TRBV30	once	TRBD2	TRBJ2-5	CAWSPGATSGRETQYF	TGTGCCTGGAGTCCAGGGGCCACTAGCGGGAGAGAGACCCAGTACTTC
TRBV7-2	NA	NA	TRBJ2-1	CASSRASNRESEQFF	TGTGCCAGCAGCCGAGCTAGCAACCGGGAGAGTGAGCAGTTCTTC
TRBV18	NA	NA	TRBJ2-7	CASSPRQGTVYEQYF	TGTGCCAGCTCACCAAGGCAGGGGACTGTCTACGAGCAGTACTTC
TRBV5-4	NA	NA	TRBJ2-3	CASSLDTDTQYF	TGTGCCAGCAGCCTCGACACAGATACGCAGTATTTT
TRBV6-5	once	NA	TRBJ1-3	CASSRDFSGNTIYF	TGTGCCAGCAGCCGGGACTTCTCTGGAAACACCATATATTTT
TRBV4-2	NA	NA	TRBJ2-7	CASSQTPDAAYEQYF	TGTGCCAGCAGCCAAACTCCGGACGCAGCCTACGAGCAGTACTTC
TRBV7-2	NA	NA	TRBJ2-7	CASSLARDVYEQYF	TGTGCCAGCAGCTTAGCGCGGGACGTCTACGAGCAGTACTTC
TRBV12-5	NA	TRBD1	TRBJ2-1	CASGLSHGDRGRKDEQFF	TGTGCTAGTGGTTTGTCTCACGGGGACAGGGGGCGCAAAGATGAGCAGTTCTTC
TRBV29-1	NA	TRBD1	TRBJ2-1	CSVEEGTGIDEQFF	TGCAGCGTTGAAGAAGGGACAGGGATAGATGAGCAGTTCTTC
TRBV9	NA	NA	TRBJ2-2	CASSPQNTGELFF	TGTGCCAGCAGCCCCCAGAACACCGGGGAGCTGTTTTTT
TRBV5-4	once	NA	TRBJ2-2	CASRARESGTGELFF	TGTGCCAGCAGGGCGCGGGAATCCGGCACCGGGGAGCTGTTTTTT
TRBV5-6	NA	NA	TRBJ2-7	CASSLVGLHYRYEQYF	TGTGCCAGCAGCTTGGTTGGACTCCATTACCGCTACGAGCAGTACTTC
TRBV15	NA	NA	TRBJ2-5	CATSRDTLVSQYF	TGTGCCACCAGCAGAGATACCCTAGTGTCCCAGTACTTC
TRBV5-4	NA	NA	TRBJ2-5	CASSLPRKGLQETQYF	TGTGCCAGCAGCTTACCCCGAAAGGGCCTCCAAGAGACCCAGTACTTC
TRBV10-3	NA	NA	TRBJ2-7	CAISEKARGYEQYF	TGTGCCATCAGTGAGAAGGCTAGGGGTTACGAGCAGTACTTC
TRBV11-3	once	TRBD2	TRBJ2-7	CASSPGQGTSGNYEQYF	TGTGCCAGCAGCCCCGGCCAGGGGACTAGCGGGAATTACGAGCAGTACTTC
TRBV18	NA	NA	TRBJ1-2	CASSPGQRTNYGYTF	TGTGCCAGCTCCCCCGGGCAGCGAACTAACTATGGCTACACCTTC